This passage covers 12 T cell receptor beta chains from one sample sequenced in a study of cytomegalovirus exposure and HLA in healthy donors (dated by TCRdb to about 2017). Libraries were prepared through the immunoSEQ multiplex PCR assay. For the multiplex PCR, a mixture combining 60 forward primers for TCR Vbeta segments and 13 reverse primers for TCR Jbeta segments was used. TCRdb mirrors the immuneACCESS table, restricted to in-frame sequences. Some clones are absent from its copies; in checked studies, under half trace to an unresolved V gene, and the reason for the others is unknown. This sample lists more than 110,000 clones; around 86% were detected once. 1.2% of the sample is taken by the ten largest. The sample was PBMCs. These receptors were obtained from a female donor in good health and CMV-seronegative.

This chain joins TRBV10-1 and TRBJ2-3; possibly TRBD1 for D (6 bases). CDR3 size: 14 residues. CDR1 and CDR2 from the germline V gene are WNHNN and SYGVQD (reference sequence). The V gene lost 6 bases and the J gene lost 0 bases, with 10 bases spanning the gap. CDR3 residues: CASRKGTSTDTQYF. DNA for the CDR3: TGCGCCAGCAGGAAAGGGACAAGCACAGATACGCAGTATTTT.

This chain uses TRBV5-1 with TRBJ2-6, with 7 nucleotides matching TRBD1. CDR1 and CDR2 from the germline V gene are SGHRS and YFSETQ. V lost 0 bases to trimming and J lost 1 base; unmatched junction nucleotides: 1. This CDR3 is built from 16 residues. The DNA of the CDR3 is TGCGCCAGCAGCTTGGAGGGGGCATCTGGGGCCAACGTCCTGACTTTC. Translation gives CASSLEGASGANVLTF.

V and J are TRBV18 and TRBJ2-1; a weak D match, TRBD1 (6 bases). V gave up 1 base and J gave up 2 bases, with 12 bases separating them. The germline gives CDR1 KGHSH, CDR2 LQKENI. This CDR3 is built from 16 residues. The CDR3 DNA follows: TGTGCCAGCTCACCACTTTTAGGGGACACCTACAATGAGCAGTTCTTC. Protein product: CASSPLLGDTYNEQFF.

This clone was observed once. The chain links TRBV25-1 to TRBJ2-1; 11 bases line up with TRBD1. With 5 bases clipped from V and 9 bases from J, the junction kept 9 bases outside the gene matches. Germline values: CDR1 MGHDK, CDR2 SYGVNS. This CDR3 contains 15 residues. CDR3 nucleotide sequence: TGTGCCAGCAGTAACCGTCCCGGGACAGGGGGTGAGCAGTTCTTC. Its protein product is CASSNRPGTGGEQFF.

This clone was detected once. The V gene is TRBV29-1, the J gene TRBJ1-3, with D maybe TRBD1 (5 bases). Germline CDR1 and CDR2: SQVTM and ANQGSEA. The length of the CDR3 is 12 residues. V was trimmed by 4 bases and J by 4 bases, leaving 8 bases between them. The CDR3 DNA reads TGCAGCGTTGTAGGGGCAGGAAACACCATATATTTT. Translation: CSVVGAGNTIYF.

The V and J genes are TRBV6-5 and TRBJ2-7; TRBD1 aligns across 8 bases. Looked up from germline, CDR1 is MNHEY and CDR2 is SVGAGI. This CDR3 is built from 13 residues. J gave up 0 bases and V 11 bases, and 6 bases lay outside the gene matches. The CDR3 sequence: CAARTGNSYEQYF. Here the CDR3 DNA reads TGTGCCGCTCGGACAGGGAACTCCTACGAGCAGTACTTC.

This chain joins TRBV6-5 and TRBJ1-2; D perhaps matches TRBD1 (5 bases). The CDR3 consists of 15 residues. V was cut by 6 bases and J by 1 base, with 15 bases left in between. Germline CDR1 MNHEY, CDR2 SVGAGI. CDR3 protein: CASRGGPHFNYGYTF. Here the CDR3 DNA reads TGTGCCAGCAGGGGGGGACCGCATTTTAACTATGGCTACACCTTC.

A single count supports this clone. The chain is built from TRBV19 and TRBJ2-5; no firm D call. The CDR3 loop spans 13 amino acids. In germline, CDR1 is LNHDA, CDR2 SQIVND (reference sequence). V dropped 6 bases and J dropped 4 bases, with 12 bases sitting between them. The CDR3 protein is CASRNSYGETQYF. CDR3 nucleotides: TGTGCCAGTAGAAACTCCTACGGAGAGACCCAGTACTTC.

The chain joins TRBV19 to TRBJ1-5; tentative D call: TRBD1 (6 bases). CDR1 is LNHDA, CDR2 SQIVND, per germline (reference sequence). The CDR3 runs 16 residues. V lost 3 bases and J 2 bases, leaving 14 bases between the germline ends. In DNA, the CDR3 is TGTGCCAGTAGTATCGGTCTAGGGGGTGGCAATCAGCCCCAGCATTTT. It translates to CASSIGLGGGNQPQHF.

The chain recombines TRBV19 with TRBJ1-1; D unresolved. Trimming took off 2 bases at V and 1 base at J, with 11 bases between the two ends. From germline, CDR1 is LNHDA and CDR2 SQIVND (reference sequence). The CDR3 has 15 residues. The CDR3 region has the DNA TGTGCCAGTAGTATATTTGGGCTATCGAACACTGAAGCTTTCTTT. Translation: CASSIFGLSNTEAFF.

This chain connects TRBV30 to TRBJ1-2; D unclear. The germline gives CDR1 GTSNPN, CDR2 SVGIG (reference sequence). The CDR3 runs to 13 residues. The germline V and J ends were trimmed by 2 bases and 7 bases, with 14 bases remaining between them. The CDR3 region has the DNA TGTGCCTGGAGTTTACTTCTCCGGGGTGGCTACACCTTC. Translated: CAWSLLLRGGYTF.

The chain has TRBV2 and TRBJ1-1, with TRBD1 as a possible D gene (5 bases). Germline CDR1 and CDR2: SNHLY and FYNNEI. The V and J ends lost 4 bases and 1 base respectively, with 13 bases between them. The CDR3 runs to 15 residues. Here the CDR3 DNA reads TGTGCCAGCAGTGGGGGTGGGGGGTGGAACACTGAAGCTTTCTTT. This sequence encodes CASSGGGGWNTEAFF.